This T cell receptor (beta chain) was recovered during a study of PD-L1 blockade in urothelial cancer. This clone appeared once. The CDR3 totals 15 residues. Trimming shortened V by 9 bases and J by 2 bases, and 17 bases separated the two germline ends. Looked up from germline, CDR1 is MDHEN and CDR2 is SYDVKM. Generated by immunoSEQ multiplex PCR, the TCRdb table keeps only in-frame clones and is missing some. The table has about 41,000 clones, about 79% seen once. This chain joins TRBV28 and TRBJ1-5; tentatively, D is TRBD1 (5 bases). This receptor was taken from a man aged 55 to 70 with urothelial cancer. The sample here was PBMCs, taken around atezolizumab (anti-PD-L1) treatment. The CDR3 region is CASKRTNARNQPQHF. CDR3 DNA sequence: TGTGCCAGTAAGAGGACAAACGCGCGCAATCAGCCCCAGCATTTT.